This T cell receptor (beta chain) was captured by sequencing in a study of cytomegalovirus exposure and HLA in healthy donors (dated by TCRdb to 2016 to 2017). In the study overall: An earlier analysis of under 600 of the donors reported 250 to 300 Gb of sequence data and 100 million to 130 million unique TCR beta sequences from about 200 million T cells. An early release that covered about 600 HLA-typed donors contained about 300 gigabases of sequencing data and tens of millions of unique TCR sequences. Of the roughly 400 genotyped donors, over 70% fell in the genetic ancestry cluster associated with self-reported Caucasian donors. The study aimed to test whether cataloging public T cell receptors could reveal signatures of past pathogen exposure. The T cell repertoires of around 730 subjects were profiled by immunosequencing and related to cytomegalovirus serostatus. Along with the approximately 670-subject first cohort, a separate validation cohort of 120 different subjects was used. To predict cytomegalovirus infection status, the study brought together high-throughput TCR immunosequencing, statistical association of individual TCRs with disease status, and machine learning. In a later analysis, previously published TCR beta repertoires from 500 to 750 donors were re-analyzed and high-resolution HLA genotyping was added so that TCR occurrence patterns could be studied. In the later analysis, no new phenotypic data were used to find candidate immune exposures; instead, reliance was placed on TCR beta sequences and their occurrence across donors. To decide whether each TCR beta V gene segment behaved as functional or pseudogenic, an earlier analysis of over 500 of the donors relied on high-throughput TCR beta sequencing. Donor age, sex, ethnicity and CMV serostatus were compiled together with the repertoire data. A later genetic analysis took genome-wide SNP genotypes for about three fifths of the 666 donors and used that subset as a discovery cohort. Every repertoire in the discovery cohort had been generated on one and the same sequencing platform. Class I and class II HLA loci were covered by the typing at four-digit resolution. The number of donors typed differed by locus, with about 629-640 for A, B, C, DRB1 and DQB1, around 500 for DQA1, 600 to 610 for DPA1, and approximately 470 for DPB1. Five DR-DQ haplotypes were treated as single units for association and clustering because of strong linkage in the cohort. On average, 235,054 unique TCR beta nucleotide sequences were sequenced per donor among 398 genotyped donors of the cohort, with roughly 18% of those sequences being non-productive.

Broad study findings and their caveats: When HLA alleles, especially DR and DQ, strongly co-occurred, attributing TCR associations to individual alleles was difficult. Because HLA typing was missing for some donors at each locus, association tests included only the typed subset. According to a later analysis, most CMV-associated TCR beta chains appeared to be HLA-restricted, and the HLA associations seemed to be driven largely by CMV exposure. A cluster of highly shared sequence variants was judged likely to represent a technical artifact of the sequencing pipeline. In a later analysis, several top co-occurrence clusters were reported to appear linked to parvovirus B19, influenza, CMV and Epstein-Barr virus. Correlated functional status among segregating V segments might be attributable to linkage disequilibrium, but an unknown experimental factor could not be ruled out. In a later genetic analysis, a missense DCLRE1C variant was associated with V-gene and J-gene trimming of TCR beta chains, and the association was replicated in an independent cohort. Across donors, most TCR sequences were observed very rarely, whereas some public TCRs were present in many individuals. This cohort had only TCR beta chains sequenced, and the lack of alpha or paired-chain data limited which features could be detected. In an earlier analysis of fewer than 700 of the donors, most TCR beta V segments appeared in productive rearrangements about 90% or about 30% of the time, broadly matching IMGT annotations. Compared with equally common non-associated chains, HLA-associated TCR beta chains in a later analysis were more clonally expanded and had lower generation probabilities. Compared with the roughly 670-donor mean, donors in an Asian-associated ancestry cluster had fewer N-insertions in productive TCRs, according to a later genetic analysis. The presence/absence analyses assumed that sequencing depth was roughly uniform across donors, and that assumption may not be true. The study listed 164 TCR beta chains as associated with cytomegalovirus. In a later analysis, the rate of TCR association differed among HLA loci, with DRB1 alleles having the most associated TCRs and HLA-C alleles having the fewest. The only immune exposure information available for the cohort was CMV serostatus. The authors suggested that the approach could potentially be extended to other disease states and immunological phenotypes. Because counts were too low, about 15 rarely observed V segments, including chromosome 9 orphons, were left out of the earlier analysis of approximately 500 of the donors. Three of the identified cytomegalovirus-associated TCR beta chains were confirmed in vitro to be specific for cytomegalovirus antigens. In a later analysis, some 17,000 TCR beta sequences were associated with specific HLA alleles at a false discovery rate of 0.05. In both the original and validation cohorts, the classifier was reported to diagnose cytomegalovirus status with high specificity and sensitivity. A further reported finding was that TCR beta sequences accurately predicted the HLA-A and HLA-B alleles for most subjects in the first cohort.

Receptors were amplified or captured by the immunoSEQ multiplex PCR assay. For the multiplex PCR, a mixture combining 60 forward primers for TCR Vbeta segments and 13 reverse primers for TCR Jbeta segments was used. Amplification of the CDR3 region of rearranged TCR beta genes was performed with a multiplex PCR assay on genomic DNA. The Illumina HiSeq System was used to sequence the amplified TCR beta libraries as 87-base-pair reads. For the original study's pipeline: Across the 600 to 700 repertoires, a later analysis counted some 81 million unique TCR beta chains, roughly 11 million of which were shared by at least two donors. A nearest-neighbor algorithm error-corrected the raw reads and collapsed the reads into unique sequences, merging closely related sequences to remove PCR and sequencing errors. CDR3 sequences were aligned to IMGT reference sequences to assign V, D and J gene segments. For a sequence to be retained, at least a six-nucleotide match to both a V gene segment and a J gene segment was required. A rearrangement was called productive if the CDR3 had no stop codons and remained in frame with V and J, and every other rearrangement was called non-productive. CDR3 was defined by IMGT convention, running from the second conserved V-encoded cysteine to the conserved J-encoded phenylalanine. In an earlier analysis of roughly 580 of the donors, sequences lacking an unambiguous match to a single V gene segment were excluded. An earlier analysis of several hundred of the donors classified V segments as functional when productive rearrangements were above 56.7% and as segregating when the standard deviation between donors was above 5%. A statistical classification framework was built for diagnosing cytomegalovirus status from the catalog of TCR beta chain sequences. V and J gene assignment, in a later analysis, came from comparing TCR nucleotide sequences with IMGT/GENE-DB human TR gene sequences. Using the TCRdist pipeline, a later analysis assigned CDR3 sequences along with most-parsimonious VDJ recombination scenarios. A later analysis defined each TCR beta chain by its CDR3 amino acid sequence plus V-gene family, and excluded reads lacking a unique V-gene family. A later analysis removed 600 or so highly shared, low-generation-probability nucleotide sequences to deal with suspected cross-contamination and a sequencing artifact. For each public chain, a later analysis derived a clonal expansion index from normalized ranks of inferred template counts within each repertoire. In a later analysis, generation probabilities were computed with a VDJ recombination model fitted to out-of-frame rearrangements, and the resulting probabilities were checked against IGoR. In a later analysis, TCR-TCR, TCR-HLA and TCR-CMV co-occurrence was scored with hypergeometric tests, and a repertoire-size bias correction was applied to TCR pairs. To estimate false discovery rates, a later analysis permuted the HLA or CMV assignments 20 times. In a later analysis, co-occurring TCRs were grouped using DBSCAN, with TCRdist sequence similarity added in when clustering inside HLA-allele-positive subsets. For co-occurrence clustering, repertoires with fewer than 30,000 or more than 120,000 public chains were excluded, along with five repertoires with anomalous nucleotide sharing. The table was pulled from immuneACCESS by TCRdb, which kept in-frame rearrangements only. Such tables lose some clones; where checked, under half of the loss comes from unresolved V genes, and the rest has no known cause. V and J calls and clone size are those listed in that table; D and trimming were worked out from the DNA. In this sample the table shows some 150,000 clones, roughly 79% of which occur a single time. Of the sample, 1.3% is held by the ten largest clones.

The cohort was made up of 666 healthy bone marrow donors. At the time of sampling, all cohort members were nominally healthy, though unrecorded immune exposures were likely present. The donor tested CMV seronegative, placing the donor among the 350 or so seronegative members of the cohort. Every donor gave a peripheral blood sample, and the peripheral blood mononuclear cells from that sample were used for TCR beta sequencing. The Qiagen DNeasy Blood Extraction Kit was used to extract genomic DNA from the blood cell samples. As to this clone: Its antigen has not been determined. One base away there is no much larger clone; base qualities are not given. Other DNA sequences of this sample code for an identical CDR3.

The TCR sequence derives from a woman between 50 and 59 years old in good health and CMV-seronegative. The material sequenced was PBMCs.

The CDR3 protein is CASSLDRSSYNEQFF. The DNA is TGTGCCAGCAGCTTGGACAGAAGCTCCTACAATGAGCAGTTCTTC. The chain is made from TRBV5-4 and TRBJ2-1; confidence is insufficient to name the D gene. CDR1 and CDR2, per the germline V gene (reference sequence), are SGHNT and YYREEE. V is reduced by 0 bases and J by 0 bases, leaving a spacing of 7 bases between them. The CDR3 sequence holds 15 residues, the cysteine and phenylalanine included. Just CDR3 DNA is preserved here, 45 bases in frame from base 1.